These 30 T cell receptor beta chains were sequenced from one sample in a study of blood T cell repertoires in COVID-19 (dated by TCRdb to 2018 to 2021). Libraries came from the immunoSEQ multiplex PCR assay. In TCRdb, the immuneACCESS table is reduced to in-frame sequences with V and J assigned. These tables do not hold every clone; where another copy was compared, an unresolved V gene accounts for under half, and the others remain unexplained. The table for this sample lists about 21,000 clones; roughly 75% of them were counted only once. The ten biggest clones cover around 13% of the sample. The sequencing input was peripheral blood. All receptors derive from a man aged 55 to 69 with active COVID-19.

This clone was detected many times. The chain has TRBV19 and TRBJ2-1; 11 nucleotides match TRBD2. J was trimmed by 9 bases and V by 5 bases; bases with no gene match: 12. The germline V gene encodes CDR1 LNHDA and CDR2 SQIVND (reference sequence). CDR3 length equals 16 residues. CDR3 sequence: CASSPNSGRAQLEQFF. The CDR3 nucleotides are TGTGCCAGTAGTCCGAATAGCGGGAGGGCCCAGCTTGAGCAGTTCTTC.

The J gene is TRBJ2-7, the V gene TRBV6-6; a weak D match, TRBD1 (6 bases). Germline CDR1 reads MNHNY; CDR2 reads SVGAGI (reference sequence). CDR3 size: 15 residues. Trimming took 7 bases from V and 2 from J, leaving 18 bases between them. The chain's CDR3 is CASTTGQGIAYEQYF. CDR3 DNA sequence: TGTGCCAGCACTACGGGGCAGGGGATAGCCTACGAGCAGTACTTC.

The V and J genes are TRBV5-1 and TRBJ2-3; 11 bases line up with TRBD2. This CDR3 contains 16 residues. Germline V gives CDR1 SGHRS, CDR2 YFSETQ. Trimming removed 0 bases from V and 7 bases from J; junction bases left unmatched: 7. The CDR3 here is CASSLGVAGGPNTQYF. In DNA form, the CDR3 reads TGCGCCAGCAGCTTGGGGGTAGCGGGAGGGCCTAATACGCAGTATTTT.

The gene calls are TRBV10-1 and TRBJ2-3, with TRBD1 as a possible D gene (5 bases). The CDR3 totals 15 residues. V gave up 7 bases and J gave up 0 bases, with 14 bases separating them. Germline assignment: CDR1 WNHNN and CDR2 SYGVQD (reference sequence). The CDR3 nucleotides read TGCGCCAGCACTGCGACAGTTTCTAGCACAGATACGCAGTATTTT. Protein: CASTATVSSTDTQYF.

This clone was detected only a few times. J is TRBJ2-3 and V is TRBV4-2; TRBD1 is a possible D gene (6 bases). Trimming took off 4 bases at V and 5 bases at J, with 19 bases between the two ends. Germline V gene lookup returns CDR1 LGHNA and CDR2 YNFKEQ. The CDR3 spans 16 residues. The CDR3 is CASSLRLGGGGDTQYF. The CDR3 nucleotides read TGTGCCAGCAGCCTAAGATTAGGGGGTGGTGGAGATACGCAGTATTTT.

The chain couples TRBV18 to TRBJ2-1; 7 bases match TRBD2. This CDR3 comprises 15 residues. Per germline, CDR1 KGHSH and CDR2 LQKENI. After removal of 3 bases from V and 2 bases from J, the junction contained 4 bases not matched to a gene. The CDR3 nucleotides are TGTGCCAGCTCACCTGTAGCGGGCACCTACAATGAGCAGTTCTTC. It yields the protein CASSPVAGTYNEQFF.

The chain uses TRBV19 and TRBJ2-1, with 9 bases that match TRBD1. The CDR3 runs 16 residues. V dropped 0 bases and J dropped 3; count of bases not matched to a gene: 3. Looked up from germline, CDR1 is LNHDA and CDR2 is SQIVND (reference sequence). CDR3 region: CASSIEAGQGYNEQFF. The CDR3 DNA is TGTGCCAGTAGTATAGAGGCGGGACAGGGCTACAATGAGCAGTTCTTC.

DNA of the CDR3: TGTGCCAGCAGCTTAGAACTACTTTACAATGAGCAGTTCTTC. Translating it yields CASSLELLYNEQFF. The chain combines TRBV7-8 with TRBJ2-1, with no clear D. This CDR3 has 14 residues. Trimming shortened V by 1 base and J by 4 bases, and 8 bases separated the two germline ends. The germline CDR1 and CDR2 sequences are SGHVS and FQNEAQ.

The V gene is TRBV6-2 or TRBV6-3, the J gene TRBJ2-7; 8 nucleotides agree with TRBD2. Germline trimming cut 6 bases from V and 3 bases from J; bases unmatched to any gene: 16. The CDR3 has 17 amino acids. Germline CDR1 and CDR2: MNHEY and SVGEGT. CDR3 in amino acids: CASSRPGGGVQIYEQYF. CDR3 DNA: TGTGCCAGCAGCCGACCGGGAGGGGGGGTACAGATCTACGAGCAGTACTTC.

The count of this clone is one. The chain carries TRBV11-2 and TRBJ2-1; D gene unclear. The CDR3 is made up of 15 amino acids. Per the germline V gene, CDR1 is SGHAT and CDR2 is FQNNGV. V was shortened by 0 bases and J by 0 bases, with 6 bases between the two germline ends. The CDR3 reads CASSLEASSYNEQFF. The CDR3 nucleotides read TGTGCCAGCAGCTTAGAAGCGAGCTCCTACAATGAGCAGTTCTTC.

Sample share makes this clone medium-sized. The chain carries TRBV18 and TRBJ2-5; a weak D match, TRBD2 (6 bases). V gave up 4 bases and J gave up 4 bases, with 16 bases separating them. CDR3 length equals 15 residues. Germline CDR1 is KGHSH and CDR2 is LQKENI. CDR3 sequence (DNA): TGTGCCAGCTCACAAAACTATGTGGAGGGAGAGACCCAGTACTTC. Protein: CASSQNYVEGETQYF.

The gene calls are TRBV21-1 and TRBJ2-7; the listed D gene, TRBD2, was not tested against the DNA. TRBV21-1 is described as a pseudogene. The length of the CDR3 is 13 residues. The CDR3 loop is CAVFRLASHEQYF. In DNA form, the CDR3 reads TGTGCCGTCTTTAGGCTAGCGTCCCACGAGCAGTACTTC.

The CDR3 here is CASSWSRRGYAYEQYF. CDR3 bases: TGTGCCAGCAGTTGGTCCCGGAGGGGATACGCCTACGAGCAGTACTTC. The V and J genes are TRBV6-5 and TRBJ2-7; D may be TRBD2 (6 bases). Germline assignment: CDR1 MNHEY and CDR2 SVGAGI. The CDR3 length is 16 residues. Trimming took off 4 bases at V and 2 bases at J, with 18 bases between the two ends.

The CDR3, as DNA: TGTGCCAGCAGCAACCGGGGTTCCTACGAGCAGTACTTC. This sequence encodes CASSNRGSYEQYF. The J gene is TRBJ2-7, the V gene TRBV7-8; a possible D gene is TRBD2 (5 bases). V was pared by 5 bases and J by 1 base, with 9 bases between. Germline CDR1 and CDR2: SGHVS and FQNEAQ. CDR3 length equals 13 residues.

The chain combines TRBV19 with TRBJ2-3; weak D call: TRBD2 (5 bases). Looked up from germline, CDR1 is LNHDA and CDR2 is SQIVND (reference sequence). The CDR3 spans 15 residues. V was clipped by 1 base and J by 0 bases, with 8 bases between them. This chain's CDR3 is CASSIVGGSTDTQYF. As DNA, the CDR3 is TGTGCCAGTAGTATAGTCGGCGGGAGCACAGATACGCAGTATTTT.

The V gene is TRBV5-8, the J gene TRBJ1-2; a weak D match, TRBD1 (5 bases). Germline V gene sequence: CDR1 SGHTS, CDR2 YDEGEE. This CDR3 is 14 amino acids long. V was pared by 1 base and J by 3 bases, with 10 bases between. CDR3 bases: TGTGCCAGCAGCTTGCGGGGGATCGACTATGGCTACACCTTC. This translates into CASSLRGIDYGYTF.

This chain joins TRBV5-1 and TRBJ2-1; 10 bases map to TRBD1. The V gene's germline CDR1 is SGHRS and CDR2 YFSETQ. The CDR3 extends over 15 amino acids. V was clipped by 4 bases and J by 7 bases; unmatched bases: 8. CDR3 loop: CASSHRTGGGNEQFF. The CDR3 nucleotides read TGCGCCAGCAGCCACAGGACAGGGGGTGGGAATGAGCAGTTCTTC.

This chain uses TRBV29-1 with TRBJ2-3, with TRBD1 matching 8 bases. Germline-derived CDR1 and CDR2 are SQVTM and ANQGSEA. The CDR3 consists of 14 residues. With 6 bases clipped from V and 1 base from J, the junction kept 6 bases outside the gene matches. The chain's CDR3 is CSVAGQVGTDTQYF. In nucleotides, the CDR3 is TGCAGCGTGGCGGGACAGGTCGGCACAGATACGCAGTATTTT.

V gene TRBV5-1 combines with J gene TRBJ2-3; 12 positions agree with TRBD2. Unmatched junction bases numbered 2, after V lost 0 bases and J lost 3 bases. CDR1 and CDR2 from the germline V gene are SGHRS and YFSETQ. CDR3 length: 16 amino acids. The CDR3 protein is CASSLAGLAGTDTQYF. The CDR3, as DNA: TGCGCCAGCAGCTTGGCCGGACTAGCGGGAACAGATACGCAGTATTTT.

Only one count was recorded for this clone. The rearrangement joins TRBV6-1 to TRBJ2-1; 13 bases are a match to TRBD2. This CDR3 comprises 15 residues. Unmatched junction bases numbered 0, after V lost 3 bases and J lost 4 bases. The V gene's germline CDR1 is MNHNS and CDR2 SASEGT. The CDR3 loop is CASSEGLAGYNEQFF. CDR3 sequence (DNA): TGTGCCAGCAGTGAGGGACTAGCGGGATACAATGAGCAGTTCTTC.

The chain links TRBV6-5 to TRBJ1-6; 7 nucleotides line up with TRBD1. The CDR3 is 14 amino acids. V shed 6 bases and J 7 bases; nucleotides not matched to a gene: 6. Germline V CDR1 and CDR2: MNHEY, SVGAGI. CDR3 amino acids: CASSLTGFNSPLHF. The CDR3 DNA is TGTGCCAGCAGCCTGACAGGGTTCAATTCACCCCTCCACTTT.

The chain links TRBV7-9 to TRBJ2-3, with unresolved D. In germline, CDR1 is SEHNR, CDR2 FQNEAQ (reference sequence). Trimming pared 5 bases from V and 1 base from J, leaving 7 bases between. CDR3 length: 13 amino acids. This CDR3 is CASSPTGTDTQYF. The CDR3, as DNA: TGTGCCAGCAGCCCAACAGGCACAGATACGCAGTATTTT.

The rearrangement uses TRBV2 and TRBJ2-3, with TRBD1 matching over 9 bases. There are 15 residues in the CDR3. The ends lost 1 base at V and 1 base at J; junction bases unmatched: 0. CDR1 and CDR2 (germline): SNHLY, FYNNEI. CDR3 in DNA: TGTGCCAGCAGTGAAGGGGACAGGGGCACAGATACGCAGTATTTT. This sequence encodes CASSEGDRGTDTQYF.

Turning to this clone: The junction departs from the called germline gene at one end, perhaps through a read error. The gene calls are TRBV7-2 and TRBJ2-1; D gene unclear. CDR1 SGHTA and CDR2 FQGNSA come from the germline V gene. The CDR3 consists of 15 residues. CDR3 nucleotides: TGTGCCAGCAGCTTAAGTATAGGAGCCTACGATGAGCAGTTCTTC. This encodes CASSLSIGAYDEQFF.

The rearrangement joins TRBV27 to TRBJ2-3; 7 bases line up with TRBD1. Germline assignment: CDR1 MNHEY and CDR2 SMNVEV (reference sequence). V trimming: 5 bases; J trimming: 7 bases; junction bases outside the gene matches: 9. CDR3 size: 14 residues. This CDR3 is CASSPGTAWNTQYF. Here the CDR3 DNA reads TGTGCCAGCAGTCCCGGGACAGCTTGGAATACGCAGTATTTT.

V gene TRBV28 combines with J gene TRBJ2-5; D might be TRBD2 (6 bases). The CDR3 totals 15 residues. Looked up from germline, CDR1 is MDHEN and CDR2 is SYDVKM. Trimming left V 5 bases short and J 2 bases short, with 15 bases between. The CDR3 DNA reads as TGTGCCAGCAGTATGGGGGGAGTGGTTCAAGAGACCCAGTACTTC. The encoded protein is CASSMGGVVQETQYF.

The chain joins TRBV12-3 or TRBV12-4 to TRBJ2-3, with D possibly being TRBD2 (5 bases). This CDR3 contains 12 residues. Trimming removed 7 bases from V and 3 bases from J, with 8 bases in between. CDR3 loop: CASKEETDTQYF. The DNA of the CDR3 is TGTGCCAGCAAGGAGGAGACAGATACGCAGTATTTT.

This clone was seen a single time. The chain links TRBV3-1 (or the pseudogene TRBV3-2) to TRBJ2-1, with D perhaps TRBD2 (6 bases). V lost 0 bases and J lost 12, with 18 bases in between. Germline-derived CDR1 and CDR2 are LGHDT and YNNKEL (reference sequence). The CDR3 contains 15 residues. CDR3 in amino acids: CASSQDWDSLGGQFF. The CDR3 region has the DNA TGTGCCAGCAGCCAAGATTGGGACTCCCTCGGAGGGCAGTTCTTC.

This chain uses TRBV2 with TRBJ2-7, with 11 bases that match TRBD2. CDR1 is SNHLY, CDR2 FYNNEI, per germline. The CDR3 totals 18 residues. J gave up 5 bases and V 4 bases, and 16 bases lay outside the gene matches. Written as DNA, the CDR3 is TGTGCCAGCAGTGTTATGGACAGGGCTGCTAGCGGGAGGCACGAGCAGTACTTC. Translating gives CASSVMDRAASGRHEQYF.

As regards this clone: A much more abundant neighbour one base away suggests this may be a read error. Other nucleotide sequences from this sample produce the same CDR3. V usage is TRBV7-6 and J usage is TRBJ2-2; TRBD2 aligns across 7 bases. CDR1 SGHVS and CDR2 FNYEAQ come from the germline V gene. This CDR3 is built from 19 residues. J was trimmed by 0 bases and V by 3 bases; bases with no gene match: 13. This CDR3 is CASSLGTSGRAPNTGELFF. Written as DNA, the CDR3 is TGTGCCAGCAGCTTGGGTACTAGTGGGAGGGCCCCGAACACCGGGGAGCTGTTTTTT.